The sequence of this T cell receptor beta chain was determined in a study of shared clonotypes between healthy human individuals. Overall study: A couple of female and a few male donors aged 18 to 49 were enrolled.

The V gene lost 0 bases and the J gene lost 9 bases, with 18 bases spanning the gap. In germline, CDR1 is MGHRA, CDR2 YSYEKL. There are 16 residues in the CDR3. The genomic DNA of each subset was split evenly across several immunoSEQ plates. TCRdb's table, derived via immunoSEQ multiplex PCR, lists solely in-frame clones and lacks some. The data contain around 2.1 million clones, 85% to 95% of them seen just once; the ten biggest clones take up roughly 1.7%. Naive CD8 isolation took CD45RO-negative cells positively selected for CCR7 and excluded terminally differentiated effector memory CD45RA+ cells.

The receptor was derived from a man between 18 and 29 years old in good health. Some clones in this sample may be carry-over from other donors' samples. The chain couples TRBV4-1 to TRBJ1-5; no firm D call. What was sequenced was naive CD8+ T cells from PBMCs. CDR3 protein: CASSQEEFLAAGPQHF. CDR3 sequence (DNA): TGCGCCAGCAGCCAAGAAGAGTTTTTAGCGGCCGGGCCCCAGCATTTT.